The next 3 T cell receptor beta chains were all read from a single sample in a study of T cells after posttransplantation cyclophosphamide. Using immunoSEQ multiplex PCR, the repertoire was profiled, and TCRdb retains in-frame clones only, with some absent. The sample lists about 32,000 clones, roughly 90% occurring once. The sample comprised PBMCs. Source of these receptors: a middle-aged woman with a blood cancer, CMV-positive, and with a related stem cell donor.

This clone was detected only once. DNA for the CDR3: TGTGCCAGCAGACGGGGTAATATTTCTGGGGCCAACGTCCTGACTTTC. This translates into CASRRGNISGANVLTF. V is TRBV4-2 and J is TRBJ2-6; tentatively, D is TRBD2 (5 bases). The CDR3 runs 16 residues. Per germline, CDR1 LGHNA and CDR2 YNFKEQ. V was trimmed by 6 bases and J by 1 base, leaving 13 bases between them.

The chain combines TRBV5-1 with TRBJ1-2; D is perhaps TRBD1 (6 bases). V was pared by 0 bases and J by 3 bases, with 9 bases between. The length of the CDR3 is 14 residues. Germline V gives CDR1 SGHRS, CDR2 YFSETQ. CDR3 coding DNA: TGCGCCAGCAGCTTGGAGTGGACAGACTATGGCTACACCTTC. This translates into CASSLEWTDYGYTF.

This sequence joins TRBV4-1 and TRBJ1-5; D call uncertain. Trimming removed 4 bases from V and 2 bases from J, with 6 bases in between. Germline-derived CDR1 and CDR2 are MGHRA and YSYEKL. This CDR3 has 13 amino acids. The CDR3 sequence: CASSPSGNQPQHF. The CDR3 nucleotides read TGCGCCAGCAGCCCGTCAGGCAATCAGCCCCAGCATTTT.